The 16 T cell receptor beta chains below all came from one sample that was sequenced in a study of control samples from healthy donors and cancer patients. Measured with immunoSEQ multiplex PCR; TCRdb has only the in-frame clones, and not every one. Of about 110,000 clones listed, 70% to 90% are singletons. The sequenced sample consisted of PBMCs. These receptors were taken from a woman aged 55 to 70 with lung cancer.

The rearrangement uses TRBV28 and TRBJ1-4; D not certain. CDR3 length equals 15 residues. CDR1 is MDHEN and CDR2 is SYDVKM in the germline V gene. V was clipped by 2 bases and J by 0 bases, with 7 bases between them. CDR3 nucleotide sequence: TGTGCCAGCAGTTTAATAAGAGCAACTAATGAAAAACTGTTTTTT. Protein product: CASSLIRATNEKLFF.

The rearrangement uses TRBV30 and TRBJ1-2; tentative D call: TRBD1 (6 bases). From germline, CDR1 is GTSNPN and CDR2 SVGIG (reference sequence). V was cut by 6 bases and J by 8 bases, with 31 bases left in between. This CDR3 comprises 17 residues. CDR3 loop: CACTSSPGHLPARGYTF. The CDR3 DNA is TGTGCCTGTACCTCTTCTCCGGGACACCTCCCGGCGCGGGGCTACACCTTC.

This rearrangement joins TRBV5-4 to TRBJ2-7; 7 bases are shared with TRBD1. V lost 2 bases, J lost 6 bases, and 14 bases stayed unmatched. The CDR3 has 16 residues. Germline V lookup: CDR1 SGHNT, CDR2 YYREEE (reference sequence). The CDR3 bases are TGTGCCAGCAGCTTCGTTCCGCCACCAGGGGGAGCCGAGCAGTACTTC. Its translation: CASSFVPPPGGAEQYF.

V and J are TRBV12-3 or TRBV12-4 and TRBJ1-2; D may be TRBD1 (5 bases). The V end lost 6 bases, the J end lost 4 bases, and 12 bases lay between the germline ends. The CDR3 runs to 13 residues. The DNA for the CDR3 is TGTGCCAGCAGCCGAGGACAAGTCTATGGCTACACCTTC. This codes for CASSRGQVYGYTF.

The chain is built from TRBV3-1 (or the pseudogene TRBV3-2) and TRBJ2-3; D might be TRBD2 (6 bases). V was trimmed by 4 bases and J by 3 bases, leaving 14 bases between them. The CDR3 totals 15 residues. Per the germline V gene, CDR1 is LGHDT and CDR2 is YNNKEL (reference sequence). CDR3 sequence: CASSLRELGTDTQYF. In DNA, the CDR3 is TGTGCCAGCAGCCTTCGGGAGTTAGGTACAGATACGCAGTATTTT.

This clone was recorded once. The CDR3 DNA reads as TGTGCCAGCAGCCCCGGACTAAGGTGGCCCTACGAGCAGTACTTC. It specifies CASSPGLRWPYEQYF. V is TRBV7-3 and J is TRBJ2-7; D may be TRBD2 (6 bases). V was shortened by 5 bases and J by 2 bases, with 16 bases between the two germline ends. The CDR3 is made up of 15 amino acids. CDR1 and CDR2 from the germline V gene are SGHTA and FQGTGA. Full variable domain (missing parts from reference TRBV7-3 and TRBJ2-7): GAGVSQTPSNKVTEKGKYVELRCDPISGHTALYWYRQSLGQGPEFLIYFQGTGAADDSGLPNDRFFAVRPEGSVSTLKIQRTERGDSAVYLCASSPGLRWPYEQYFGPGTRLTVT.

The chain employs TRBV7-9 and TRBJ2-5, with 7 bases aligning to TRBD1. J gave up 4 bases and V 5 bases, and 16 bases lay outside the gene matches. The CDR3 is made up of 17 amino acids. CDR1 SEHNR and CDR2 FQNEAQ come from the germline V gene (reference sequence). The CDR3 bases are TGTGCCAGCAGCAAAGAACAGGGGACGGTTGAACGAGAGACCCAGTACTTC. Encoded protein: CASSKEQGTVERETQYF.

V usage is TRBV14 and J usage is TRBJ2-1; 10 positions match TRBD2. This CDR3 is built from 18 residues. Germline CDR1 is SGHDN and CDR2 is FVKESK. With V trimmed by 4 bases and J by 7 bases, 16 bases remained unmatched. In nucleotides, the CDR3 is TGTGCCAGCAGCCGACGTGAAACTAGCGGGATTTGGAAAAATGAGCAGTTCTTC. This encodes CASSRRETSGIWKNEQFF.

The chain combines TRBV2 with TRBJ1-1; TRBD1 is a possible D gene (6 bases). V was clipped by 1 base and J by 4 bases, with 13 bases between them. The CDR3 spans 15 residues. Per germline, CDR1 SNHLY and CDR2 FYNNEI. The CDR3 DNA sequence: TGTGCCAGCAGTGAAGTACAGGGTCGTAGCACTGAAGCTTTCTTT. Protein: CASSEVQGRSTEAFF.

This clone was seen a single time. CDR3 region: CATGGQPMDTEAFF. The CDR3 nucleotides are TGTGCCACCGGCGGACAGCCCATGGACACTGAAGCTTTCTTT. This chain links TRBV24-1 with TRBJ1-1; D is perhaps TRBD1 (6 bases). With 9 bases removed from V and 3 bases from J, the gap between germline ends came to 16 bases. Looked up from germline, CDR1 is KGHDR and CDR2 is SFDVKD. CDR3 length equals 14 residues.

The chain carries TRBV2 and TRBJ2-3; 12 bases match TRBD2. This CDR3 comprises 16 residues. Germline trimming cut 4 bases from V and 1 base from J; bases unmatched to any gene: 3. Per the germline V gene, CDR1 is SNHLY and CDR2 is FYNNEI. In nucleotides, the CDR3 is TGTGCCAGCAGTGCCAGACTAGCGGGGGGCACAGATACGCAGTATTTT. As protein: CASSARLAGGTDTQYF.

This clone has a single count. The chain uses TRBV19 and TRBJ2-5; D tentatively fits TRBD1 or TRBD2 (5 bases each). V dropped 1 base and J dropped 1 base, with 13 bases sitting between them. Germline V CDR1 and CDR2: LNHDA, SQIVND (reference sequence). CDR3 length: 16 residues. The CDR3 protein is CASSIVIGAGQETQYF. CDR3 nucleotides: TGTGCCAGTAGTATAGTAATCGGGGCTGGCCAAGAGACCCAGTACTTC. The full variable domain, with the rest looked up from reference TRBV19 and TRBJ2-5, is DGGITQSPKYLFRKEGQNVTLSCEQNLNHDAMYWYRQDPGQGLRLIYYSQIVNDFQKGDIAEGYSVSREKKESFPLTVTSAQKNPTAFYLCASSIVIGAGQETQYFGPGTRLLVL.

This rearrangement joins TRBV5-1 to TRBJ1-2; TRBD1 might be the D (5 bases). V was cut by 5 bases and J by 10 bases, with 18 bases left in between. This CDR3 is 13 amino acids long. Germline CDR1 SGHRS, CDR2 YFSETQ. CDR3 sequence: CASRAGTPEVYTF. CDR3 nucleotides: TGCGCCAGCAGGGCCGGGACCCCTGAAGTCTACACCTTC.

The chain uses TRBV2 and TRBJ2-2; TRBD2 aligns across 7 bases. The germline CDR1 and CDR2 sequences are SNHLY and FYNNEI. The length of the CDR3 is 16 residues. The V gene end was trimmed by 4 bases and the J gene end by 7 bases; junction bases not matched to a gene: 12. For the CDR3, the DNA is TGTGCCAGCAGTGGATGGAGCGGGGCAACAGACGGGGAGCTGTTTTTT. Its protein is CASSGWSGATDGELFF.

V and J are TRBV7-3 and TRBJ2-1; tentatively, D is TRBD1 (6 bases). The V gene lost 5 bases and the J gene lost 0 bases, with 23 bases spanning the gap. Germline CDR1 and CDR2: SGHTA and FQGTGA. The CDR3 has 19 residues. The CDR3 coding sequence is TGTGCCAGCAGCCCGACCGGGACACCAGTGTCCAGCTCCTACAATGAGCAGTTCTTC. Amino acids: CASSPTGTPVSSSYNEQFF. Full variable domain (outside the CDR3, taken from reference TRBV7-3 and TRBJ2-1): GAGVSQTPSNKVTEKGKYVELRCDPISGHTALYWYRQSLGQGPEFLIYFQGTGAADDSGLPNDRFFAVRPEGSVSTLKIQRTERGDSAVYLCASSPTGTPVSSSYNEQFFGPGTRLTVL.

This rearrangement joins TRBV12-3 or TRBV12-4 to TRBJ1-2; D not certain. The CDR3 totals 13 residues. Trimming pared 2 bases from V and 2 bases from J, leaving 6 bases between. For the CDR3, the DNA is TGTGCCAGCAGTTTATCCAGGAACTATGGCTACACCTTC. Protein product: CASSLSRNYGYTF.